The 4 T cell receptor beta chains below come from one sample, sequenced in a study of OX40 agonist ivuxolimab in advanced cancers. Clones were read by immunoSEQ multiplex PCR, and TCRdb kept only the in-frame ones, dropping some. The sample lists some 66,000 clones, around 83% occurring once. The input for sequencing was CD4+ or CD8+ T cells sorted from blood, taken in a trial of the OX40 agonist ivuxolimab. These receptors came from an adult with an advanced solid tumor such as melanoma, head and neck, liver or kidney cancer.

The chain employs TRBV6-1 and TRBJ2-1; TRBD1 might be the D (6 bases). Deletions cut 7 bases from V and 12 bases from J, with 16 bases between. The germline gives CDR1 MNHNS, CDR2 SASEGT. The CDR3 runs to 12 residues. The CDR3 DNA reads as TGTGCCAGCACCCAAGGACAGAAATTGCAGTTCTTC. Protein sequence: CASTQGQKLQFF.

About this clone: The sample holds other DNA sequences that translate to the same CDR3. This chain joins TRBV5-4 and TRBJ2-7; tentative D call: TRBD2 (7 bases). V was trimmed by 0 bases and J by 2 bases, leaving 9 bases between them. CDR3 size: 14 residues. Germline-derived CDR1 and CDR2 are SGHNT and YYREEE (reference sequence). The CDR3 nucleotides read TGTGCCAGCAGCTTGGGGGGGGGCCCCTACGAGCAGTACTTC. As protein: CASSLGGGPYEQYF.

The rearrangement joins TRBV20-1 to TRBJ2-5, with 8 bases matching TRBD2. CDR1 is DFQATT and CDR2 is SNEGSKA in the germline V gene (reference sequence). The CDR3 runs to 11 residues. The CDR3 is CGGLEQETQYF. DNA for the CDR3: TGCGGGGGACTAGAACAAGAGACCCAGTACTTC.

V gene TRBV7-9 combines with J gene TRBJ1-2; no clear D. The V gene's germline CDR1 is SEHNR and CDR2 FQNEAQ (reference sequence). V shed 2 bases and J shed 3 bases, with 13 bases lying between them. This CDR3 contains 15 residues. CDR3 bases: TGTGCCAGCAGCTTAAATGAGGCGAGGGACTATGGCTACACCTTC. It yields the protein CASSLNEARDYGYTF.